A selection of T cell receptor beta chains follows, all from one sample in a study of control samples from healthy donors and cancer patients. Clones were read by immunoSEQ multiplex PCR, and TCRdb kept only the in-frame ones, dropping some. Counted here are about 180,000 clones, 75% to 95% occurring once; the ten biggest clones make up 2%. Sequenced material: blood. The origin of the receptors is a woman aged 40-49 years in good health. CDR3s include the opening cysteine and the closing phenylalanine or tryptophan. D genes are given only for firm matches. Size values are once, few and many counts, or a class for expanded clones, and some rows have none.

d_call	clone_size	v_call	j_call	cdr3_aa	cdr3_nt
TRBD1	-	TRBV2	TRBJ1-5	CASSGTGWDQPQHF	TGTGCCAGCAGCGGGACAGGGTGGGATCAGCCCCAGCATTTT
TRBD2	-	TRBV9	TRBJ2-3	CASSSGTSSSDTQYF	TGTGCCAGCAGCTCCGGGACTAGCTCCTCAGATACGCAGTATTTT
-	-	TRBV18	TRBJ1-1	CASSPLARDKEAFF	TGTGCCAGCTCGCCGCTCGCACGCGATAAAGAAGCTTTCTTT
TRBD1	-	TRBV20-1	TRBJ1-2	CSASLTDRPVVLF	TGCAGTGCTAGTCTAACGGACAGGCCCGTAGTTCTCTTC
-	-	TRBV7-9	TRBJ1-1	CASSPLTGAGGEAFF	TGTGCCAGCAGCCCGTTGACCGGGGCGGGCGGTGAAGCTTTCTTT
-	-	TRBV12-3/TRBV12-4	TRBJ2-4	CASSSRRDTGYF	TGTGCCAGCAGTTCTCGCCGGGACACAGGGTACTTC
-	-	TRBV29-1	TRBJ1-1	CSAGQFSNTEAFF	TGCAGCGCCGGACAGTTTTCGAACACTGAAGCTTTCTTT
-	-	TRBV12-3/TRBV12-4	TRBJ1-6	CASRGGFWSPLHF	TGTGCCAGCAGGGGAGGGTTTTGGTCACCCCTCCACTTT
-	-	TRBV6-1	TRBJ1-1	CASSELASGTEAFF	TGTGCCAGCAGTGAACTAGCCTCGGGCACTGAAGCTTTCTTT
-	-	TRBV5-4	TRBJ1-1	CASSSYLGTEAFF	TGTGCCAGCAGCTCTTATTTGGGAACTGAAGCTTTCTTT
-	-	TRBV7-2	TRBJ2-3	CASSFSRRRGSTDTQYF	TGTGCCAGCAGCTTTAGTCGGCGACGGGGGAGCACAGATACGCAGTATTTT
-	-	TRBV6-5	TRBJ2-7	CATHSNGYEQYF	TGTGCCACCCACAGCAACGGCTACGAGCAGTACTTC
TRBD1	-	TRBV9	TRBJ1-2	CASSVEDRGWYYTF	TGTGCCAGCAGCGTAGAGGACAGGGGGTGGTACTACACCTTC
-	-	TRBV28	TRBJ1-1	CASSLRQEAFF	TGTGCCAGCAGTTTAAGACAAGAAGCTTTCTTT
TRBD1	-	TRBV12-3/TRBV12-4	TRBJ1-5	CASNTGAQPQHF	TGTGCCAGCAATACAGGGGCTCAGCCCCAGCATTTT
-	-	TRBV5-1	TRBJ2-4	CASSPSRGPNIQYF	TGCGCCAGCAGCCCCTCCCGGGGCCCAAACATTCAGTACTTC
TRBD1	-	TRBV10-3	TRBJ1-2	CAISVDRGSYGYTF	TGTGCCATCAGTGTCGACAGGGGCTCCTATGGCTACACCTTC
-	-	TRBV11-3	TRBJ2-4	CASSLDPNIQYF	TGTGCCAGCAGCTTAGATCCAAACATTCAGTACTTC
-	-	TRBV19	TRBJ1-2	CASTSPGLIYGYTF	TGTGCCAGTACCTCCCCGGGACTAATTTATGGCTACACCTTC
-	many	TRBV11-3	TRBJ1-2	CASSLIHDPNYGYTF	TGTGCCAGCAGCTTAATCCACGACCCTAACTATGGCTACACCTTC
-	-	TRBV2	TRBJ1-2	CASSEGRGRTANYGYTF	TGTGCCAGCAGTGAAGGCAGGGGCCGAACAGCTAACTATGGCTACACCTTC
-	-	TRBV19	TRBJ2-7	CASRGTGDRPSYEQYF	TGTGCCAGTAGGGGCACCGGAGACAGGCCGTCCTACGAGCAGTACTTC
-	-	TRBV10-2	TRBJ1-2	CASSEEHDGYTF	TGCGCCAGCAGTGAGGAACACGATGGCTACACCTTC
TRBD1	-	TRBV10-3	TRBJ1-5	CAIRGQSNQPQHF	TGTGCCATCAGGGGACAGTCCAATCAGCCCCAGCATTTT
-	-	TRBV28	TRBJ1-2	CASSSVLGRQENGYTF	TGTGCCAGCAGTTCGGTTCTTGGAAGGCAGGAGAATGGCTACACCTTC
-	-	TRBV7-9	TRBJ1-1	CASRPTEQAFF	TGTGCCAGCAGACCGACGGAGCAAGCTTTCTTT
-	-	TRBV14	TRBJ1-6	CASKEGQGRYSPLHF	TGTGCCAGCAAGGAGGGGCAGGGTCGGTATTCACCCCTCCACTTT
-	-	TRBV25-1	TRBJ2-3	CASSPRHPDTQYF	TGTGCCAGCAGTCCACGCCACCCCGATACGCAGTATTTT
-	once	TRBV15	TRBJ1-3	CATDSTGSGNTIYF	TGTGCCACCGATTCGACAGGCTCTGGAAACACCATATATTTT
-	-	TRBV4-1	TRBJ1-5	CASSQGGAGQQPQHF	TGCGCCAGCAGCCAAGGAGGGGCAGGGCAGCAGCCCCAGCATTTT
-	-	TRBV6-1	TRBJ1-2	CASSETTDDTYTF	TGTGCCAGCAGTGAAACGACAGACGACACCTACACCTTC
TRBD1	-	TRBV27	TRBJ1-5	CASRETTGYQPQHF	TGTGCCAGCAGGGAGACGACAGGGTACCAGCCCCAGCATTTT
TRBD1	-	TRBV14	TRBJ1-6	CASSQTRDSGTPLHF	TGTGCCAGCAGCCAGACCCGGGACAGCGGGACACCCCTCCACTTT
-	-	TRBV29-1	TRBJ2-3	CSVKRTAADTQYF	TGCAGCGTTAAGCGAACAGCTGCAGATACGCAGTATTTT
-	-	TRBV3-1/TRBV3-2	TRBJ1-5	CASSQGYSNQPQHF	TGTGCCAGCAGCCAGGGGTATAGCAATCAGCCCCAGCATTTT
-	-	TRBV7-6	TRBJ1-2	CASSLAGVGDDGYTF	TGTGCCAGCAGCTTAGCCGGGGTAGGGGACGATGGCTACACCTTC
-	-	TRBV6-5	TRBJ1-5	CATQRDSNQPQHF	TGTGCCACCCAACGAGATAGCAATCAGCCCCAGCATTTT
-	-	TRBV6-5	TRBJ2-7	CASKAGGSYEQYF	TGTGCCAGCAAAGCAGGGGGGTCCTACGAGCAGTACTTC
-	-	TRBV5-1	TRBJ2-2	CASSSGTTYTGELFF	TGCGCCAGCAGCTCCGGGACGACATACACCGGGGAGCTGTTTTTT
-	-	TRBV18	TRBJ1-1	CASSDIGNTEAFF	TGTGCCAGCTCAGACATTGGGAACACTGAAGCTTTCTTT
-	-	TRBV27	TRBJ1-2	CASSPGGAWGSYTF	TGTGCCAGCAGCCCGGGGGGTGCTTGGGGAAGCTACACCTTC
-	once	TRBV5-6	TRBJ1-5	CASSRRPNQPQHF	TGTGCCAGCAGCCGGAGGCCTAATCAGCCCCAGCATTTT
TRBD1	-	TRBV6-2/TRBV6-3	TRBJ1-3	CASSYATGRLNTIYF	TGTGCCAGCAGTTACGCGACAGGGCGACTGAACACCATATATTTT
TRBD1	-	TRBV6-5	TRBJ1-5	CASSTGGTVHQPQHF	TGTGCCAGCAGTACAGGGGGGACGGTCCATCAGCCCCAGCATTTT
-	-	TRBV20-1	TRBJ1-1	CSAHYNTEAFF	TGCAGTGCTCATTACAACACTGAAGCTTTCTTT
-	-	TRBV4-1	TRBJ2-2	CASSSLPGFSGELFF	TGCGCCAGCAGTTCCTTACCCGGGTTTTCCGGGGAGCTGTTTTTT
TRBD1	-	TRBV4-1	TRBJ1-6	CASSQRGGPGGNSPLHF	TGCGCCAGCAGCCAAAGGGGGGGGCCAGGGGGAAATTCACCCCTCCACTTT
-	-	TRBV21-1	TRBJ1-2	CASRFRDGYTF	TGTGCCAGCAGGTTCAGGGATGGCTACACCTTC
-	few	TRBV5-4	TRBJ2-7	CASTAPESFEQYF	TGTGCCAGCACCGCCCCTGAATCTTTCGAGCAGTACTTC
TRBD2	once	TRBV6-5	TRBJ2-5	CASSPLVGGKETQYF	TGTGCCAGCAGCCCCCTTGTGGGGGGGAAGGAGACCCAGTACTTC
-	-	TRBV6-6	TRBJ1-5	CASSYLSGLNQPQHF	TGTGCCAGCAGTTACTTGTCAGGGCTCAATCAGCCCCAGCATTTT